Each of the 22 T cell receptor beta chains below was sequenced from the same sample in a study of vaccination effects on CD4 cells after COVID-19. Assay: immunoSEQ multiplex PCR; the TCRdb copy retains only in-frame clones and omits some. The sample includes some 68,000 clones, approximately 70% of them seen just once. Under the ViraFEST assay, PBMC were stimulated with viral peptide pools so that antigen-specific CD4+ T cells expanded. Sequencing was performed afterwards. The culture ran for about 11 days, and then CD4+ T cells were isolated. Vaccine recipients, nucleocapsid antibody negative, had no prior SARS-CoV-2 infection. The antigens these receptors bind are not known. Specimen: CD4+ T cells from PBMCs cultured with HCoV-OC43 spike peptides, collected before COVID-19 vaccination. Regarding subset: HCoV-OC43 spike overlapping peptide pool stimulation. Receptor source: a human donor who received a COVID-19 vaccine.

V is TRBV7-9 and J is TRBJ2-7, with 7 bases matching TRBD1. CDR3 size: 13 residues. J lost 3 bases, V lost 5 bases, and 4 bases had no gene match. Germline CDR1 SEHNR, CDR2 FQNEAQ (reference sequence). The CDR3 nucleotides are TGTGCCAGCAGCGCAGGACAGGTCTACGAGCAGTACGTC. Amino acids: CASSAGQVYEQYV.

This clone was recorded a few times. This chain connects TRBV7-9 to TRBJ1-6; D not certain. The germline V gene has CDR1 SEHNR and CDR2 FQNEAQ (reference sequence). The CDR3 contains 14 residues. V lost 1 base, J lost 9 bases, and 10 bases lay in between. The CDR3 loop is CASSLEALGSPLHF. In DNA form, the CDR3 reads TGTGCCAGCAGCTTAGAGGCCCTAGGTTCACCCCTCCACTTT.

The chain couples TRBV6-5 to TRBJ1-1, with D possibly matching TRBD1 (6 bases). CDR1 is MNHEY and CDR2 is SVGAGI in the germline V gene. The CDR3 loop spans 16 amino acids. Trimming pared 0 bases from V and 1 base from J, leaving 12 bases between. This CDR3 is CASSYSRSRGNTEAFF. In DNA, the CDR3 is TGTGCCAGCAGTTACTCGAGGAGCAGGGGGAACACTGAAGCTTTCTTT.

This rearrangement joins TRBV6-2 or TRBV6-3 to TRBJ2-7; D gene uncertain. The germline CDR1 and CDR2 sequences are MNHEY and SVGEGT. V was pared by 2 bases and J by 0 bases, with 8 bases between. CDR3 length equals 14 residues. The CDR3 nucleotides read TGTGCCAGCAGTTACCTGGCTGACTCCTACGAGCAGTACGTC. As protein: CASSYLADSYEQYV.

There are a few counts of this clone. The chain employs TRBV9 and TRBJ2-3; 10 bases are shared with TRBD2. Germline lookup yields CDR1 SGDLS and CDR2 YYNGEE. The CDR3 is 15 amino acids. J gave up 3 bases and V 5 bases, and 6 bases lay outside the gene matches. Here the CDR3 reads CASRGSSGGTDTQYF. The CDR3 nucleotides are TGTGCCAGCAGGGGATCTAGCGGGGGAACAGATACGCAGTATTTT.

This chain connects TRBV5-1 to TRBJ2-3; perhaps D is TRBD1 or TRBD2 (5 bases each). This CDR3 comprises 14 residues. The ends were cut back, 7 bases at V and 1 base at J, with 13 bases in the middle. CDR1 and CDR2 from the germline V gene are SGHRS and YFSETQ. The CDR3 DNA sequence: TGCGCCAGCGGCCTAGGGGACGGCACAGATACGCAGTATTTT. Amino acid sequence: CASGLGDGTDTQYF.

This clone was seen a few times. The J gene is TRBJ1-2, the V gene TRBV9; no clear D. The CDR3 is made up of 13 amino acids. Trimming left V 1 base short and J 1 base short, with 5 bases between. Per the germline V gene, CDR1 is SGDLS and CDR2 is YYNGEE. CDR3 DNA: TGTGCCAGCAGCGTAAACGGTAACTATGGCTACACCTTC. Its protein product is CASSVNGNYGYTF.

Details on this clone: Other DNA sequences from this sample encode an identical CDR3 as well. The V and J genes are TRBV3-1 (or the pseudogene TRBV3-2) and TRBJ2-5; no reliable D call. The CDR3 loop spans 12 amino acids. V was clipped by 0 bases and J by 5 bases, with 4 bases between them. Germline values: CDR1 LGHDT, CDR2 YNNKEL (reference sequence). The CDR3 nucleotides read TGTGCCAGCAGCCAAGACAGGGAGACCCAGTACTTC. Its translation is CASSQDRETQYF.

J is TRBJ1-5 and V is TRBV10-3; TRBD1 is a possible D gene (5 bases). The CDR3 runs 14 residues. Trimming removed 4 bases at V and 4 bases at J, with 11 bases between. The germline V gene encodes CDR1 ENHRY and CDR2 SYGVKD. In nucleotides, the CDR3 is TGTGCCATCAGTGGGGGCAGAGAAAATCAGCCCCAGCATTTT. Its protein is CAISGGRENQPQHF.

V and J are TRBV3-1 (or the pseudogene TRBV3-2) and TRBJ2-5, with TRBD2 identical over 7 bases. Per the germline V gene, CDR1 is LGHDT and CDR2 is YNNKEL (reference sequence). This CDR3 contains 16 residues. V shed 4 bases and J 4 bases; nucleotides not matched to a gene: 12. The CDR3 is CASSLMGGRRRETQYF. CDR3 sequence (DNA): TGTGCCAGCAGCCTGATGGGGGGGAGGAGGCGAGAGACCCAGTACTTC.

The chain carries TRBV5-4 and TRBJ2-1; D may be TRBD1 (5 bases). This CDR3 is built from 14 residues. CDR1 SGHNT and CDR2 YYREEE come from the germline V gene (reference sequence). Trimming cost V 3 bases and J 7 bases, with 14 bases left between them. In DNA, the CDR3 is TGTGCCAGCAGCTCCCCGACAGTGAGGAATGAGCAGTTCTTC. It translates to CASSSPTVRNEQFF.

The chain is built from TRBV9 and TRBJ2-3; D is possibly TRBD2 (6 bases). The length of the CDR3 is 15 residues. Germline CDR1 is SGDLS and CDR2 is YYNGEE. Trimming stripped 1 base from V and 5 bases from J, with 14 bases between. CDR3 amino acids: CASSVLRAGGDTQYF. The DNA of the CDR3 is TGTGCCAGCAGCGTATTGCGGGCCGGGGGAGATACGCAGTATTTT. The whole variable domain, filled in from reference TRBV9 and TRBJ2-3, reads DSGVTQTPKHLITATGQRVTLRCSPRSGDLSVYWYQQSLDQGLQFLIQYYNGEERAKGNILERFSAQQFPDLHSELNLSSLELGDSALYFCASSVLRAGGDTQYFGPGTRLTVL.

The chain recombines TRBV5-6 with TRBJ1-4, with D maybe TRBD1 (6 bases). The CDR3 spans 16 residues. Germline V gene data show CDR1 as SGHDT and CDR2 as YYEEEE. The V gene lost 4 bases and the J gene lost 0 bases, with 13 bases spanning the gap. CDR3 sequence: CASSRWTVATNEKLFF. In DNA, the CDR3 is TGTGCCAGCAGCCGGTGGACAGTTGCAACTAATGAAAAACTGTTTTTT. Together with reference TRBV5-6 and TRBJ1-4, the CDR3 gives the full variable domain: DAGVTQSPTHLIKTRGQQVTLRCSPKSGHDTVSWYQQALGQGPQFIFQYYEEEERQRGNFPDRFSGHQFPNYSSELNVNALLLGDSALYLCASSRWTVATNEKLFFGSGTQLSVL.

About this clone: A read error may produce the germline difference seen at one junction end. This rearrangement joins TRBV7-2 to TRBJ2-5, with 7 bases fitting TRBD2. The CDR3 is 15 residues long. In germline, CDR1 is SGHTA, CDR2 FQGNSA. This CDR3 reads CASSLERGYQVTQYF. The CDR3 DNA reads as TGTGCCAGCAGCTTGGAGCGGGGCTACCAAGTGACCCAGTACTTC.

The sample holds a few counts of this clone. This chain connects TRBV15 to TRBJ1-4; TRBD1 agrees at 9 bases. Looked up from germline, CDR1 is LNHNV and CDR2 is YYDKDF (reference sequence). The CDR3 spans 15 residues. Unmatched junction bases numbered 5, after V lost 4 bases and J lost 5 bases. CDR3 amino acids: CATSKAGTGNEKLFF. As DNA, the CDR3 is TGTGCCACCAGCAAGGCCGGGACAGGGAATGAAAAACTGTTTTTT.

This chain links TRBV9 with TRBJ2-2, with D tentatively TRBD1 (5 bases). This CDR3 has 13 amino acids. The germline CDR1 and CDR2 sequences are SGDLS and YYNGEE. The V gene lost 6 bases and the J gene lost 6 bases, with 12 bases spanning the gap. This CDR3 reads CASTKEGAGELFF. The CDR3 DNA sequence: TGTGCCAGCACCAAAGAAGGGGCCGGGGAGCTGTTTTTT.

The genes are TRBV6-6 and TRBJ2-5, with D unresolved. CDR3 length: 12 amino acids. The ends were cut back, 0 bases at V and 10 bases at J, with 9 bases in the middle. Germline-derived CDR1 and CDR2 are MNHNY and SVGAGI (reference sequence). The CDR3 region has the DNA TGTGCCAGCAGTTACTCGATTGGGGTCCAGTACTTC. Translating it yields CASSYSIGVQYF.

This clone was observed a few times. This chain links TRBV23-1 with TRBJ1-5; 7 positions agree with TRBD1. TRBV23-1 is an open reading frame, and its role is uncertain. V trimming: 9 bases; J trimming: 2 bases; junction bases outside the gene matches: 10. This CDR3 is built from 15 residues. As DNA, the CDR3 is TGCGCCAGGGATTATAACAGGGGCGGCAATCAGCCCCAGCATTTT. It translates to CARDYNRGGNQPQHF.

This clone has a single count. The chain has TRBV6-1 and TRBJ1-2; D uncertain. The CDR3 length is 13 residues. V was shortened by 1 base and J by 8 bases, with 11 bases between the two germline ends. Germline-derived CDR1 and CDR2 are MNHNS and SASEGT. The chain's CDR3 is CASSEVGLGGYTF. The CDR3 DNA sequence: TGTGCCAGCAGTGAAGTTGGGCTTGGGGGCTACACCTTC.

The gene calls are TRBV3-1 (or the pseudogene TRBV3-2) and TRBJ2-1, with D possibly being TRBD1 (6 bases). The CDR3 length is 15 residues. Between the trimmed V and J ends, which lost 1 base and 7 bases, there was a span of 14 bases. The germline V gene encodes CDR1 LGHDT and CDR2 YNNKEL (reference sequence). Here the CDR3 reads CASSQVQGLTNEQFF. Here the CDR3 DNA reads TGTGCCAGCAGCCAAGTACAGGGCCTCACGAATGAGCAGTTCTTC.

The gene calls are TRBV18 and TRBJ1-5; tentative D call: TRBD1 (6 bases). The V gene lost 6 bases and the J gene lost 2 bases, with 11 bases spanning the gap. The CDR3 runs to 14 residues. Germline-derived CDR1 and CDR2 are KGHSH and LQKENI. The CDR3 region has the DNA TGTGCCAGCTCCCCCAACAGGGGCAATCAGCCCCAGCATTTT. It is translated as CASSPNRGNQPQHF.

The V call is TRBV25-1, the J call TRBJ2-3, with 8 bases fitting TRBD2. CDR3 length: 15 residues. In germline, CDR1 is MGHDK, CDR2 SYGVNS. J lost 0 bases, V lost 5 bases, and 4 bases had no gene match. The CDR3, as DNA: TGTGCCAGCAGTATCCCTAGCGGGAGCACAGATACGCAGTATTTT. It codes for CASSIPSGSTDTQYF.